These T cell receptor beta chains were read from a single sample in a study of shared clonotypes between healthy human individuals. Clones were sequenced by immunoSEQ multiplex PCR, and TCRdb holds only the in-frame ones, with some missing. This sample yields hundreds of thousands of clones, of which roughly 70% are seen a single time; 1.5% to 2% belongs to the top ten. Sequenced material: memory CD4+ T cells sorted from blood. These receptors were collected from a woman between 25 and 40 years old in good health. The CDR3 runs from the conserved cysteine through the conserved F or W. D genes are given only for firm matches. Not every row has a clone size; where given, it reads once, few, many or a size class.

>TRBJ1-5|-|TRBV7-9|-
TGTGCCAGCAGCTTAGCAGGGGGAAATCAGCCCCAGCATTTT
CASSLAGGNQPQHF
>TRBJ1-6|TRBD1|TRBV19|few
TGTGCCAGCACGGGACAGGAGACTTCACCCCTCCACTTT
CASTGQETSPLHF
>TRBJ2-7|TRBD2|TRBV7-2|-
TGTGCCAGCGGTCGGGTGGGAGGGCCCTCCTACGAGCAGTACTTC
CASGRVGGPSYEQYF
>TRBJ2-3|-|TRBV11-2|-
TGTGCCAGCAGCCGACGCTTTCGAGCGGGTGAAACAGATACGCAGTATTTT
CASSRRFRAGETDTQYF
>TRBJ2-3|TRBD2|TRBV25-1|-
TGTGCCAGCAGTACGCGGGGGTGGGGCACAGATACGCAGTATTTT
CASSTRGWGTDTQYF
>TRBJ1-1|-|TRBV5-1|-
TGCGCCAGCAGCTTGCAGGGACGGGTGAACACTGAAGCTTTCTTT
CASSLQGRVNTEAFF
>TRBJ2-2|-|TRBV2|-
TGTGCCAGCAGTGAAAGTGTAGTGGCCGGGGAGCTGTTTTTT
CASSESVVAGELFF
>TRBJ2-1|TRBD2|TRBV4-1|-
TGCGCCAGCAGCCGCACAACTAGCGGGAGTGTAAATGAGCAGTTCTTC
CASSRTTSGSVNEQFF
>TRBJ1-2|TRBD1|TRBV19|-
TGTGCCAGTAGAAGAGACAGGGAGTATGGCTACACCTTC
CASRRDREYGYTF
>TRBJ1-4|-|TRBV30|-
TGTGCCTGGAACATGGGGGCAACTAATGAAAAACTGTTTTTT
CAWNMGATNEKLFF
>TRBJ2-5|TRBD2|TRBV7-2|-
TGTGCCAGCAGCCGGGGACTAGCGGGACTAGAGACCCAGTACTTC
CASSRGLAGLETQYF
>TRBJ2-1|-|TRBV12-5|-
TGTGCTAGTGGTACGGGCCCCGACAATGAGCAGTTCTTC
CASGTGPDNEQFF
>TRBJ1-5|-|TRBV10-3|-
TGTGCCATCAGTGAGTTAAGTGGGGTTATGCCCCAGCATTTT
CAISELSGVMPQHF
>TRBJ2-1|-|TRBV25-1|few
TGTGCCAGCAGTGAATCCCGGGCTAGCTCCTACAATGAGCAGTTCTTC
CASSESRASSYNEQFF
>TRBJ2-3|-|TRBV2|-
TGTGCCAGCAGTGACAGGCCTAGCACAGATACGCAGTATTTT
CASSDRPSTDTQYF
>TRBJ1-3|-|TRBV2|-
TGTGCCAGCAGGATGGGACGGGGGGCTGGAAACACCATATATTTT
CASRMGRGAGNTIYF
>TRBJ2-3|-|TRBV18|-
TGTGCCAGCTCACCCCGGGACGGCACAGATACGCAGTATTTT
CASSPRDGTDTQYF
>TRBJ1-4|TRBD1|TRBV5-1|-
TGCGCCAGCAGCTCTAGTAGGGGGCATGAAAAACTGTTTTTT
CASSSSRGHEKLFF
>TRBJ2-2|TRBD2|TRBV11-2|-
TGTGCCAGCAGCCTTAGCGGGAGGGAGCTGTTTTTT
CASSLSGRELFF
>TRBJ2-1|TRBD2|TRBV25-1|-
TGTGCCAGTGGGAGGGGCTACAATGAGCAGTTCTTC
CASGRGYNEQFF
>TRBJ2-3|TRBD2|TRBV29-1|many
TGCAGCGTTGGGCCCGCTAGCGGTGCTAGCACAGATACGCAGTATTTT
CSVGPASGASTDTQYF
>TRBJ2-2|TRBD2|TRBV9|-
TGTGCCAGCAGCTCCCTGGGGGTAGCGGGAGTTAGGGGGACCGGGGAGCTGTTTTTT
CASSSLGVAGVRGTGELFF
>TRBJ2-3|TRBD2|TRBV11-2|-
TGTGCCAGCAGCTTAATACGCTCATCAGCGGGAGTCAGGACAGATACGCAGTATTTT
CASSLIRSSAGVRTDTQYF
>TRBJ2-3|TRBD2|TRBV29-1|-
TGCAGCGTCCTCCGCGAAGCGGGAGGAGGAGATACGCAGTATTTT
CSVLREAGGGDTQYF
>TRBJ2-7|TRBD1|TRBV9|-
TGTGCCAGCAGCGTAGGAGTAGGAGGGACAGGTGGTAGCGGCTACTACGAGCAGTACTTC
CASSVGVGGTGGSGYYEQYF
>TRBJ2-7|-|TRBV5-1|-
TGCGCCAGCAGCGAGGACGGGTCCTACGAGCAGTACTTC
CASSEDGSYEQYF
>TRBJ2-2|-|TRBV30|-
TGTGCCTGGAGTTTAGGAGGGGTTCAGACCGGGGAGCTGTTTTTT
CAWSLGGVQTGELFF
>TRBJ2-7|TRBD1|TRBV4-2|once
TGTGCCAGCTCCGATGGGGACAGCCCCTACGAGCAGTACTTC
CASSDGDSPYEQYF
>TRBJ1-4|-|TRBV19|-
TGTGCCAGTAGTGGGTTTGGGTACCCTTCCCTTACGGAAAAACTGTTTTTT
CASSGFGYPSLTEKLFF
>TRBJ2-6|-|TRBV18|-
TGTGCCAGCTCCCCGACAGCTAGCTCTGGGGCCAACGTCCTGACTTTC
CASSPTASSGANVLTF
>TRBJ1-2|TRBD1|TRBV7-2|few
TGTGCCAGCAGCCCTCAGGGGGCAAGTGGCTACACCTTC
CASSPQGASGYTF
>TRBJ2-5|TRBD2|TRBV5-1|-
TGCGCCAGCAGCTTGGATACTAGCGGGGCCACCGGCCCGCAAGAGACCCAGTACTTC
CASSLDTSGATGPQETQYF
>TRBJ2-7|TRBD2|TRBV27|-
TGTGCCAGCAGTTCCCCTGGGACTAGCGGGAGCTACGAGCAGTACTTC
CASSSPGTSGSYEQYF
>TRBJ2-2|TRBD2|TRBV5-1|once
TGCGCCAGCAGCTTGGGACCGGGAGGGCCTGGCGGGGAGCTGTTTTTT
CASSLGPGGPGGELFF
>TRBJ1-2|-|TRBV15|-
TGTGCCACCAGCGATCAGGGGAACCTATTTAACTATGGCTACACCTTC
CATSDQGNLFNYGYTF
>TRBJ2-7|-|TRBV2|-
TGTGCCAGCAGTGAGGAGTTTTACGAGCAGTACTTC
CASSEEFYEQYF